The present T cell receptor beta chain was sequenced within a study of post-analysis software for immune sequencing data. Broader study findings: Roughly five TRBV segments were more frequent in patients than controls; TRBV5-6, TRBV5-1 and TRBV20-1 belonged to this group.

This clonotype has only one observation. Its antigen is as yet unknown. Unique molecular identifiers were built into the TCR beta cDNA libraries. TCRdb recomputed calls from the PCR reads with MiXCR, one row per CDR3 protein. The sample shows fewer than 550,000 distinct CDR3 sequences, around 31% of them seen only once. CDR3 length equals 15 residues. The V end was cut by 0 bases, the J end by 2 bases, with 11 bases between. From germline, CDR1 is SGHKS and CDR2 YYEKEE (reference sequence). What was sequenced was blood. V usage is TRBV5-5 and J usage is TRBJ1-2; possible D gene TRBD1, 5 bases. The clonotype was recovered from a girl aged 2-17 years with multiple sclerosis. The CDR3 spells CASSLDGQVNYGYTF. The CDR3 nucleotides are TGTGCCAGCAGCTTGGACGGACAAGTAAACTATGGCTACACCTTC. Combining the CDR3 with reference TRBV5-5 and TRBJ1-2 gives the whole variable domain DAGVTQSPTHLIKTRGQQVTLRCSPISGHKSVSWYQQVLGQGPQFIFQYYEKEERGRGNFPDRFSARQFPNYSSELNVNALLLGDSALYLCASSLDGQVNYGYTFGSGTRLTVV.